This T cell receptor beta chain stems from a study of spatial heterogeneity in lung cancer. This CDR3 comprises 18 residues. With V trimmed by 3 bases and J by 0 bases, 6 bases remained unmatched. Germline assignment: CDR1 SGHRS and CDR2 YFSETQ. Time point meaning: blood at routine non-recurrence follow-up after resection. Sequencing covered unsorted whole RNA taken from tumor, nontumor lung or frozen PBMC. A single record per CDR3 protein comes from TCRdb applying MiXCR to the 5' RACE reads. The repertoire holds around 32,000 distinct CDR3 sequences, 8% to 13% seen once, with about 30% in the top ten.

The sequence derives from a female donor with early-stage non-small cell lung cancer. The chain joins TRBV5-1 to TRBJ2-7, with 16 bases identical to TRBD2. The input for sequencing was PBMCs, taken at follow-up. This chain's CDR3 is CASSSGLAGGPISYEQYF. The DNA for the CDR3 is TGCGCCAGCAGCTCGGGACTAGCGGGGGGGCCCATCTCCTACGAGCAGTACTTC.